A selection of T cell receptor beta chains follows, all from one sample in a study of blood T cells in healthy people across ages. TCRdb processed the 5' RACE reads anew with MiXCR; each CDR3 protein has one entry. The profile shows roughly 680,000 distinct CDR3 sequences, around 52% of them singletons. Sequencing was carried out using blood. The receptors were sampled from a woman aged 80 or over in good health. Both conserved end residues are part of each CDR3. A D gene is named only where the DNA matches it firmly. Clone size is stated in some rows and not others, as once, few, many or a class when expanded.

D gene	V gene	J gene	clone size	CDR3 DNA	CDR3 protein
-	TRBV10-3	TRBJ2-7	-	TGTGCCATCAGTGAGTCTGACGGGGGACCCTACGAGCAGTACTTC	CAISESDGGPYEQYF
-	TRBV29-1	TRBJ2-1	many	TGCAGCGTTAATAGCGGCTACAATGAGCAGTTCTTC	CSVNSGYNEQFF
-	TRBV7-3	TRBJ1-2	-	TGTGCCAGCAGCAACGCGGGGGGCGATGGCTACACCTTC	CASSNAGGDGYTF
TRBD2	TRBV20-1	TRBJ2-2	-	TGCAGTGCTAGAGATAGCGGGGATACCGGGGAGCTGTTTTTT	CSARDSGDTGELFF
-	TRBV6-5	TRBJ1-1	many	TGTGCCAGCTCCCCTGGGGGGGGGAACACTGAAGCTTTCTTT	CASSPGGGNTEAFF
-	TRBV3-1	TRBJ2-7	-	TGTGCCAGCAGCCAAGATCCCAGGTCGTACGAGCAGTACTTC	CASSQDPRSYEQYF
-	TRBV29-1	TRBJ2-1	-	TGCAGCGTTGAGAGGTATCTTGGGATAGAGCAGTTCTTC	CSVERYLGIEQFF
-	TRBV7-2	TRBJ1-2	few	TGTGCCAGCAGCCCCGGGCCTTCTAACTATGGCTACACCTTC	CASSPGPSNYGYTF
-	TRBV24-1	TRBJ2-1	-	TGTGCCACCAGTGATTTAGCTATAGGGACGGCCCGGCATGAGCAGTTCTTC	CATSDLAIGTARHEQFF
-	TRBV28	TRBJ1-5	few	TGTGCCAGCAGTTTTGCAGGGCTTAATCAGCCCCAGCATTTT	CASSFAGLNQPQHF
-	TRBV7-3	TRBJ1-6	-	TGTGCCAGCAGCTTATCGGGGGTTAGGGATTCACCCCCCCACTTT	CASSLSGVRDSPPHF
-	TRBV7-2	TRBJ1-1	few	TGTGCCAGCAGCATAGGAGTTCCCACTGAAGCTTTCTTT	CASSIGVPTEAFF
TRBD2	TRBV5-1	TRBJ2-7	many	TGCGCCAGCAGAACGACTAGCGGGAGCTCCTACGAGCAGTACTTC	CASRTTSGSSYEQYF
TRBD1	TRBV29-1	TRBJ2-3	-	TGCAGCGGGATGACAGGGGGCAGCACAGATACGCAGTATTTT	CSGMTGGSTDTQYF
-	TRBV6-5	TRBJ2-1	-	TGTGCCAGCAGTTACTTTCCGGGAGAGAATGAGCAGTTCTTC	CASSYFPGENEQFF
-	TRBV20-1	TRBJ2-5	many	TGCAGTGCTCCGGGGCACCGGACTATACAAGAGACCCAGTACTTC	CSAPGHRTIQETQYF
-	TRBV6-5	TRBJ1-4	many	TGTGCCAGCAGTTACTCGACCGTGACTAATGAAAAACTGTTTTTT	CASSYSTVTNEKLFF
TRBD1	TRBV29-1	TRBJ2-1	many	TGCAGCGTTGAACAGGGGGCCATCTACAATGAGCAGTTCTTC	CSVEQGAIYNEQFF
TRBD2	TRBV9	TRBJ2-1	-	TGTGCCAGCAGCGTAGTTGGGGGGGGATATAATGAGCAGTTCTTC	CASSVVGGGYNEQFF
-	TRBV10-3	TRBJ2-7	-	TGTGCCATCAGTGATGGAGGTCGCTACGAGCAGTACTTC	CAISDGGRYEQYF
-	TRBV6-5	TRBJ2-3	many	TGTGCCAGCAGTTACTCGCTACGGGGGACCACAGATACGCAGTATTTT	CASSYSLRGTTDTQYF
-	TRBV28	TRBJ2-7	once	TGTGCCAGCACCACGGTTTCCGGGACTGGTAACGAGCAGTACTTC	CASTTVSGTGNEQYF
-	TRBV29-1	TRBJ1-5	once	TGCAGCGTTGGAGATAGCAATCAGCCCCAGCATTTT	CSVGDSNQPQHF
-	TRBV6-1	TRBJ2-7	few	TGTGCCGCCGCGGAGAACTCCTACGAGCAGTACTTC	CAAAENSYEQYF
-	TRBV5-1	TRBJ1-2	many	TGCGCCAGCAGGCCGATCGTGGTGGGACCTGGCTACACCTTC	CASRPIVVGPGYTF
-	TRBV29-1	TRBJ2-3	-	TGCAGCGTTGAAGGCTTCCGGGACGCTCCAGATACGCAGTATTTT	CSVEGFRDAPDTQYF
-	TRBV21-1	TRBJ2-5	-	TGTGCCAGCAGCAAAGGAGGCGGGCCCGGGGAGACCCAGTACTTC	CASSKGGGPGETQYF
-	TRBV4-3	TRBJ2-7	-	TGCGCCAGCAGCCAAGATACACAGGCATCCTACGAGCAGTACTTC	CASSQDTQASYEQYF
TRBD2	TRBV20-1	TRBJ2-5	many	TGCAGTGTCCCTGGGACTAGCGTGACGGGGGAGCAGTACTTC	CSVPGTSVTGEQYF
TRBD2	TRBV12-3/TRBV12-4	TRBJ2-1	-	TGTGCCAGCAGTTTGCAGCGGGAGGGGAGTGAGCAGTTCTTC	CASSLQREGSEQFF
-	TRBV7-3	TRBJ2-2	-	TGTGCCAGCAGCCCGCACTCGACCGGGGAGCTGTTTTTT	CASSPHSTGELFF
TRBD1	TRBV4-3	TRBJ2-3	-	TGCGCCAGCAGCCAAGATGTTGGGACAGACCTCACAGATACGCAGTATTTT	CASSQDVGTDLTDTQYF
TRBD1	TRBV2	TRBJ1-6	-	TGTGCCAGCAGGGGACAGGGTCATTCACCCCTCCACTTT	CASRGQGHSPLHF